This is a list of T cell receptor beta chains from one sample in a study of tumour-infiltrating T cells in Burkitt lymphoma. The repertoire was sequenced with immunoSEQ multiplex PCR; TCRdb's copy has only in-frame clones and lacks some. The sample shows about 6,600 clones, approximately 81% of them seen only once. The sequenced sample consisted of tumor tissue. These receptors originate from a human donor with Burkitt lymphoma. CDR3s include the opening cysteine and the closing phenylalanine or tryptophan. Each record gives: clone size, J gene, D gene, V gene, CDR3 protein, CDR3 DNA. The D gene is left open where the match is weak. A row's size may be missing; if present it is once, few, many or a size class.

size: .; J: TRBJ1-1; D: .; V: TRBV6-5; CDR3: CASSLVTWRDEAFF; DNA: TGTGCCAGCAGTTTAGTTACATGGCGAGACGAGGCTTTCTTT
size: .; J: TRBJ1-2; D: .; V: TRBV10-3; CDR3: CAISDPGARGYGYTF; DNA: TGTGCCATCAGTGATCCAGGGGCGCGAGGCTATGGCTACACCTTC
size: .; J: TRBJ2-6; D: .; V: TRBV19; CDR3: CASSIPGEAVTGANVLTF; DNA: TGTGCCAGTAGTATACCCGGGGAAGCAGTAACTGGGGCCAACGTCCTGACTTTC
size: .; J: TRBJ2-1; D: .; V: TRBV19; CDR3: CASSTLTTAYNEQFF; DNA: TGTGCCAGTAGTACTCTGACAACTGCCTACAATGAGCAGTTCTTC
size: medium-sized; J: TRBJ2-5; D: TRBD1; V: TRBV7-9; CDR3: CASRPGDYRGEETQYF; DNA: TGTGCCAGCCGTCCTGGTGACTACAGGGGGGAGGAGACCCAGTACTTC
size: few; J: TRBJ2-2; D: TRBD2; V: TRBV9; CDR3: CASSASGGAVNGELFF; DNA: TGTGCCAGCAGTGCTAGCGGGGGGGCCGTAAACGGGGAGCTGTTTTTT
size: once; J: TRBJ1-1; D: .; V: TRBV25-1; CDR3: CASSETEGAEAFF; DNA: TGTGCCAGCAGTGAGACCGAGGGCGCTGAAGCTTTCTTT
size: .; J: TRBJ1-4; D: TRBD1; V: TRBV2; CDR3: CASSAGRGGGGEKLFF; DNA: TGTGCCAGCAGTGCTGGCAGGGGGGGAGGCGGTGAAAAACTGTTTTTT
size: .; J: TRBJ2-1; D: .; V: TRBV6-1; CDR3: CASMPGSYNEQFF; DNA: TGTGCCAGCATGCCAGGGTCCTACAATGAGCAGTTCTTC
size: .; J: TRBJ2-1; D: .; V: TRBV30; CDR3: CAWSSYSYNEQFF; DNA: TGTGCCTGGAGTTCGTATAGTTACAATGAGCAGTTCTTC
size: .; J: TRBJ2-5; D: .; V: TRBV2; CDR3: CASRGPRPQETQYF; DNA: TGTGCCAGCAGAGGACCCAGGCCCCAAGAGACCCAGTACTTC
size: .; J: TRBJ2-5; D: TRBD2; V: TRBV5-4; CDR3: CASSFVAGVGQETQYF; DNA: TGTGCCAGCAGCTTCGTAGCGGGAGTAGGGCAAGAGACCCAGTACTTC
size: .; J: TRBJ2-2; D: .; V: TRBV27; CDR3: CASARRGTGELFF; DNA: TGTGCCAGCGCCCGACGAGGTACCGGGGAGCTGTTTTTT
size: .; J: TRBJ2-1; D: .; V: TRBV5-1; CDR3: CASSLLVVGGPGSYNEQFF; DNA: TGCGCCAGCAGCTTGTTGGTTGTCGGAGGGCCTGGGTCCTACAATGAGCAGTTCTTC
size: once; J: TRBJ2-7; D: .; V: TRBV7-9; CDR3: CASSLVSYEQYF; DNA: TGTGCCAGCAGCTTAGTCAGCTACGAGCAGTACTTC
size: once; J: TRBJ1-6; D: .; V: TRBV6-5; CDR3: CASSDRDGYNSPLHF; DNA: TGTGCCAGCAGCGACCGGGACGGATATAATTCACCCCTCCACTTT
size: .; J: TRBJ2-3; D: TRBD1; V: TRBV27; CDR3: CASSLFLDRGRTDTQYF; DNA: TGTGCCAGCAGTTTATTCCTGGACAGGGGGCGGACAGATACGCAGTATTTT
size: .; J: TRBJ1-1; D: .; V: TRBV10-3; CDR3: CAIRRDIEAFF; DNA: TGTGCCATCAGGAGAGACATTGAAGCTTTCTTT
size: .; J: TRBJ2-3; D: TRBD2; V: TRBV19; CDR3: CASTLRRGGADTQYF; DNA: TGTGCCAGTACTCTTAGGCGGGGGGGCGCAGATACGCAGTATTTT
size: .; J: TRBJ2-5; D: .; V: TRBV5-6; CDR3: CASSFGREPRTQYF; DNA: TGTGCCAGCAGCTTCGGACGGGAACCTCGCACCCAGTACTTC
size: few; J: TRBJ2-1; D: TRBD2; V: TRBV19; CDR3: CASSIVFIGRGVNEQFF; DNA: TGTGCCAGTAGTATAGTATTCATCGGGAGGGGTGTCAATGAGCAGTTCTTC
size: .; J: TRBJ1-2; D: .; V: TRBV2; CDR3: CASSGDWEGQNYGYTF; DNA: TGTGCCAGCAGTGGCGATTGGGAGGGACAAAACTATGGCTACACCTTC
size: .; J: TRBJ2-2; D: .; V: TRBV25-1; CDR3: CASSELGQGHTGELFF; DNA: TGTGCCAGCAGTGAATTGGGCCAGGGGCACACCGGGGAGCTGTTTTTT
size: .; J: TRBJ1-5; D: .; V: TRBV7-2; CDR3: CASSADPLGQPQHF; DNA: TGTGCCAGCAGCGCCGATCCTTTGGGTCAGCCCCAGCATTTT
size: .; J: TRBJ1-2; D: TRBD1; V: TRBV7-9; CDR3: CASSLRQGSYGYTF; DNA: TGTGCCAGCAGCTTAAGACAGGGTTCCTATGGCTACACCTTC
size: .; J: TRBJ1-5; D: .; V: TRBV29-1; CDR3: CSVGRALDQPQHF; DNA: TGCAGCGTTGGTAGGGCGTTGGATCAGCCCCAGCATTTT
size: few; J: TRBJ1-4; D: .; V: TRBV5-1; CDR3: CASSSQGANEKLFF; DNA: TGCGCCAGCAGCTCCCAAGGGGCTAATGAAAAACTGTTTTTT
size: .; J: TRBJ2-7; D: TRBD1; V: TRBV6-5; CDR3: CASRARDRHTYEQYF; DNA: TGTGCCAGCAGGGCCCGGGACAGACATACCTACGAGCAGTACTTC
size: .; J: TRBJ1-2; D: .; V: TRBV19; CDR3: CASSAARAANYGYTF; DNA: TGTGCCAGTAGTGCGGCCAGGGCAGCTAACTATGGCTACACCTTC
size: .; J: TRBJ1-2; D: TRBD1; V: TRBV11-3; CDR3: CASSLPGGDGYTF; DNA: TGTGCCAGCAGCCTCCCAGGGGGCGATGGCTACACCTTC
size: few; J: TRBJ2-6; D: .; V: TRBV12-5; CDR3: CASGLVRGAGANVLTF; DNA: TGTGCTAGTGGTTTGGTCAGGGGGGCCGGGGCCAACGTCCTGACTTTC
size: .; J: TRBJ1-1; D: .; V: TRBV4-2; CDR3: CASSQDLPGAQGGSTEAFF; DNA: TGTGCCAGCAGCCAAGACCTTCCGGGGGCGCAGGGAGGCAGCACTGAAGCTTTCTTT
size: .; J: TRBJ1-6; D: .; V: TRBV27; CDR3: CASKGGSASPLHF; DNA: TGTGCCAGCAAGGGCGGGTCCGCTTCACCCCTCCACTTT
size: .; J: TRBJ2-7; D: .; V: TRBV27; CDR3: CASSFDSPGSGPYEQYF; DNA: TGTGCCAGCAGTTTCGATAGTCCCGGGAGTGGGCCCTACGAGCAGTACTTC
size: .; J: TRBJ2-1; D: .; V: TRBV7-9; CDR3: CASSPLGAYNEQFF; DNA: TGTGCCAGCAGCCCCCTAGGGGCCTACAATGAGCAGTTCTTC
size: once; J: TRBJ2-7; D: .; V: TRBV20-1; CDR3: CSAIYSYEQYF; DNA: TGCAGTGCTATCTACTCCTACGAGCAGTACTTC
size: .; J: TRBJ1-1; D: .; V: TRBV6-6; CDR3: CASSYGLTTEAFF; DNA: TGTGCCAGCAGTTACGGGTTGACGACTGAAGCTTTCTTT
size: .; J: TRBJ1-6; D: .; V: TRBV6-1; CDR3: CAAQGEKNSPLHF; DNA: TGTGCCGCGCAGGGTGAGAAGAATTCACCCCTCCACTTT
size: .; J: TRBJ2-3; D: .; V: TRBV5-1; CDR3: CASSLSTLGTDTQYF; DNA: TGCGCCAGCAGCTTATCTACTTTGGGCACAGATACGCAGTATTTT
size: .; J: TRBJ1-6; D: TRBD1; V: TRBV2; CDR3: CASSESGRGHSPLHF; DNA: TGTGCCAGCAGTGAATCCGGCAGGGGGCATTCACCCCTCCACTTT
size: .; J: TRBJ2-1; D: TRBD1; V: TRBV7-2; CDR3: CASSLAGTGFFDEQFF; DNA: TGTGCCAGCAGCTTAGCCGGGACAGGGTTCTTCGACGAGCAGTTCTTC
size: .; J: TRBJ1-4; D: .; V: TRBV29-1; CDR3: CSARGNEKLFF; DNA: TGCAGCGCCAGGGGTAATGAAAAACTGTTTTTT
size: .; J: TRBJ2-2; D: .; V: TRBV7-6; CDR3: CASSLQPGGLGTGELFF; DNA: TGTGCCAGCAGCTTGCAACCCGGGGGCCTAGGGACCGGGGAGCTGTTTTTT
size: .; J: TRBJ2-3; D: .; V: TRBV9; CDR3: CASSSRTSTDTQYF; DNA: TGTGCCAGCAGCTCCCGAACAAGCACAGATACGCAGTATTTT
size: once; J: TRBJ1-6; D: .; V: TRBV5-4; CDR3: CASRIGRNSPLHF; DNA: TGTGCCAGCAGGATCGGGAGGAATTCACCCCTCCACTTT
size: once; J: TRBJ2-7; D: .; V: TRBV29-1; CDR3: CSGRTESSYEQYF; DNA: TGCAGCGGACGGACGGAGAGCTCCTACGAGCAGTACTTC
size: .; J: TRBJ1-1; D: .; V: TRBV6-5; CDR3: CASSYSRDEAFF; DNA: TGTGCCAGCAGTTACTCGAGAGATGAAGCTTTCTTT
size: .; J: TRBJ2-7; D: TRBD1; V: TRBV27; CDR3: CASSPSTGNTLYEQYF; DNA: TGTGCCAGCAGTCCGTCGACAGGGAACACTCTCTACGAGCAGTACTTC
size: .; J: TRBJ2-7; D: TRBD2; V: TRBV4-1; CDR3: CASSQESSGGIYEQYF; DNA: TGCGCCAGCAGCCAAGAATCGAGCGGGGGTATCTACGAGCAGTACTTC
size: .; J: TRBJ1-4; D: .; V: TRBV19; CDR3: CASSIETNEKLFF; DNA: TGTGCCAGTAGTATAGAGACGAATGAAAAACTGTTTTTT
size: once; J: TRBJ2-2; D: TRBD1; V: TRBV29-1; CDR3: CSVDLRDRVGIGSGELFF; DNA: TGCAGCGTTGACCTCCGGGACAGAGTCGGCATCGGGTCCGGGGAGCTGTTTTTT
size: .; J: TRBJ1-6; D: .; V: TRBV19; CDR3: CASSNRGVLGNSPLHF; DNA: TGTGCCAGTAGTAACCGAGGGGTATTGGGTAATTCACCCCTCCACTTT
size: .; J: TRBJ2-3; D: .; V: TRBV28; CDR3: CASSLWTETDTQYF; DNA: TGTGCCAGCAGTTTATGGACAGAAACAGATACGCAGTATTTT
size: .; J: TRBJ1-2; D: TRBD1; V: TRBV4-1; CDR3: CASSHYGQGDYGYTF; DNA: TGCGCCAGCAGCCACTATGGACAGGGAGACTATGGCTACACCTTC
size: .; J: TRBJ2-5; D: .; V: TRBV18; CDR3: CASSPDQETQYF; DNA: TGTGCCAGCTCACCGGACCAAGAGACCCAGTACTTC